Below are 21 T cell receptor beta chains sequenced from a single sample in a study of Ad26.COV2.S vaccination and SARS-CoV-2 variants. Treatment described: approximately 18 received Ad26.COV2.S at low or high dose, single or two shots; about 5 received placebo; per-sample allocation not given. Collection of samples fell on day 63 after the first vaccine or placebo injection. The method was immunoSEQ multiplex PCR; TCRdb's version includes in-frame clones alone and lacks a portion of them. The sample lists about 680,000 clones, roughly 90% seen once, with approximately 1.5% in the top ten. This sample comprised peripheral blood, obtained in a trial of Ad26.COV2.S vaccine versus placebo. The source is a person between 18 and 65 years old who received the Ad26.COV2.S COVID-19 vaccine or a placebo.

The chain has TRBV18 and TRBJ2-5, with TRBD1 identical over 7 bases. V lost 3 bases, J lost 0 bases, and 7 bases stayed unmatched. Per germline, CDR1 KGHSH and CDR2 LQKENI. The CDR3 length is 16 residues. CDR3 in amino acids: CASSPVTGEYQETQYF. The CDR3 DNA reads TGTGCCAGCTCACCTGTCACAGGGGAGTACCAAGAGACCCAGTACTTC.

The chain employs TRBV7-2 and TRBJ2-3; D unclear. V dropped 4 bases and J dropped 0 bases, with 11 bases sitting between them. CDR3 size: 15 residues. Germline V lookup: CDR1 SGHTA, CDR2 FQGNSA. In nucleotides, the CDR3 is TGTGCCAGCAGCTCGACGTACCTAAGCACAGATACGCAGTATTTT. Its protein product is CASSSTYLSTDTQYF.

The V call is TRBV30, the J call TRBJ1-2; D is unresolved. Germline CDR1 is GTSNPN and CDR2 is SVGIG (reference sequence). This CDR3 contains 14 residues. Trimming took 4 bases from V and 1 from J, leaving 13 bases between them. The CDR3 DNA is TGTGCCTGGATCTCCCGGACGGTTAACTATGGCTACACCTTC. Translated, it gives CAWISRTVNYGYTF.

The chain carries TRBV15 and TRBJ2-2, with D possibly being TRBD1 or TRBD2 (5 bases each). The CDR3 length is 16 residues. V dropped 3 bases and J dropped 1 base, with 12 bases sitting between them. The germline gives CDR1 LNHNV, CDR2 YYDKDF (reference sequence). The CDR3 here is CATSRPGRGNTGELFF. The CDR3 DNA sequence: TGTGCCACCAGCAGGCCGGGACGGGGGAACACCGGGGAGCTGTTTTTT.

A few counts support this clone. CDR3 sequence: CAISESYSSYEQYF. CDR3 coding DNA: TGTGCCATCAGTGAGTCCTACAGCTCCTACGAGCAGTACTTC. The genes are TRBV10-3 and TRBJ2-7; unclear D gene. The CDR3 sequence is 14 residues long. CDR1 and CDR2 from the germline V gene are ENHRY and SYGVKD. With 0 bases removed from V and 0 bases from J, the gap between germline ends came to 6 bases.

The genes are TRBV7-9 and TRBJ1-1; D is perhaps TRBD1 (6 bases). V dropped 5 bases and J dropped 1 base, with 8 bases sitting between them. The V gene's germline CDR1 is SEHNR and CDR2 FQNEAQ (reference sequence). CDR3 length equals 13 residues. The CDR3 sequence is CASSKTGNTEAFF. CDR3 DNA sequence: TGTGCCAGCAGCAAGACAGGGAACACTGAAGCTTTCTTT. Looking up the rest from reference TRBV7-9 and TRBJ1-1 gives the full variable domain: DTGVSQNPRHKITKRGQNVTFRCDPISEHNRLYWYRQTLGQGPEFLTYFQNEAQLEKSRLLSDRFSAERPKGSFSTLEIQRTEQGDSAMYLCASSKTGNTEAFFGQGTRLTVV.

The rearrangement joins TRBV5-6 to TRBJ2-7; D is ambiguous. Germline CDR1 is SGHDT and CDR2 is YYEEEE. The CDR3 is 14 amino acids. V lost 4 bases and J 2 bases, leaving 13 bases between the germline ends. CDR3 coding DNA: TGTGCCAGCAGCCCGGACCTCGACCCCTACGAGCAGTACTTC. Its protein is CASSPDLDPYEQYF.

In its sample, this clone was seen once. V is TRBV11-1 and J is TRBJ2-1; 12 bases fit TRBD2. J was trimmed by 5 bases and V by 0 bases; bases with no gene match: 2. Germline V CDR1 and CDR2: SGHAT, FQDESV (reference sequence). CDR3 size: 16 residues. In DNA form, the CDR3 reads TGTGCCAGCAGCTTAGCCCGGACTAGCGGGAACAATGAGCAGTTCTTC. Residues: CASSLARTSGNNEQFF. Together with reference TRBV11-1 and TRBJ2-1, the CDR3 gives the full variable domain: EAEVAQSPRYKITEKSQAVAFWCDPISGHATLYWYRQILGQGPELLVQFQDESVVDDSQLPKDRFSAERLKGVDSTLKIQPAELGDSAMYLCASSLARTSGNNEQFFGPGTRLTVL.

This clone came up a few times. The chain recombines TRBV16 with TRBJ1-1; D is perhaps TRBD1 (5 bases). The V and J ends lost 0 bases and 5 bases respectively, with 10 bases between them. The CDR3 spans 14 residues. The germline CDR1 and CDR2 sequences are KGHSY and FQNENV. Here the CDR3 DNA reads TGTGCCAGCAGCCAATCAGTGGCAGGGACTGAAGCTTTCTTT. This encodes CASSQSVAGTEAFF.

The rearrangement joins TRBV29-1 to TRBJ2-1; maybe TRBD2 (5 bases). Germline V CDR1 and CDR2: SQVTM, ANQGSEA. The CDR3 spans 12 residues. The ends were cut back, 3 bases at V and 8 bases at J, with 11 bases in the middle. The DNA of the CDR3 is TGCAGCGTTGATTCGGGATGGCATGAGCAGTTCTTC. It yields the protein CSVDSGWHEQFF.

This clone was counted between two and nine times. The rearrangement links TRBV15 to TRBJ1-5; 7 bases are a match to TRBD1. This CDR3 region has 15 residues. CDR1 LNHNV and CDR2 YYDKDF come from the germline V gene (reference sequence). The trim removed 6 bases at V and 6 bases at J, leaving 11 bases unmatched. CDR3 protein: CATSGEPEGAQPQHF. Written as DNA, the CDR3 is TGTGCCACCAGTGGGGAACCCGAGGGGGCTCAGCCCCAGCATTTT.

This rearrangement joins TRBV6-2 or TRBV6-3 to TRBJ1-6, with 10 bases that match TRBD1. Germline V CDR1 and CDR2: MNHEY, SVGEGT. This CDR3 is built from 16 residues. The V gene end was trimmed by 6 bases and the J gene end by 4 bases; junction bases not matched to a gene: 6. CDR3 DNA sequence: TGTGCCAGCAGCTTCCGGGACAGGGGTTATAATTCACCCCTCCACTTT. Protein sequence: CASSFRDRGYNSPLHF.

The chain joins TRBV10-3 to TRBJ1-6; possible D gene TRBD1, 6 bases. V dropped 1 base and J dropped 7 bases, with 20 bases sitting between them. This CDR3 is built from 18 residues. The germline CDR1 and CDR2 sequences are ENHRY and SYGVKD. As DNA, the CDR3 is TGTGCCATCAGTGAGTTTCTACCTATACAGGGATACAATTCACCCCTCCACTTT. It encodes CAISEFLPIQGYNSPLHF.

This chain connects TRBV2 to TRBJ1-2, with 9 positions matching TRBD1. The V gene end was trimmed by 5 bases and the J gene end by 8 bases; junction bases not matched to a gene: 6. Germline V gene lookup returns CDR1 SNHLY and CDR2 FYNNEI. The CDR3 runs to 13 residues. DNA for the CDR3: TGTGCCAGCAGTCAACAGGGGGCTGGCGGCTACACCTTC. Its translation is CASSQQGAGGYTF.

This chain links TRBV30 with TRBJ1-2; D perhaps matches TRBD1 (5 bases). Germline values: CDR1 GTSNPN, CDR2 SVGIG (reference sequence). This CDR3 contains 14 residues. Trimming removed 2 bases from V and 4 bases from J, with 14 bases in between. The CDR3 DNA reads as TGTGCCTGGAGTTACGGGAGTCAGGGCTATGGCTACACCTTC. Translating it yields CAWSYGSQGYGYTF. The whole variable domain, remainder taken from reference TRBV30 and TRBJ1-2, is SQTIHQWPATLVQPVGSPLSLECTVEGTSNPNLYWYRQAAGRGLQLLFYSVGIGQISSEVPQNLSASRPQDRQFILSSKKLLLSDSGFYLCAWSYGSQGYGYTFGSGTRLTVV.

The CDR3 sequence: CSVGDRGLYEQYF. In DNA, the CDR3 is TGCAGCGTTGGGGACAGGGGGCTTTACGAGCAGTACTTC. The V gene is TRBV29-1, the J gene TRBJ2-7; 12 bases map to TRBD1. The germline V gene encodes CDR1 SQVTM and CDR2 ANQGSEA. The CDR3 covers 13 residues. The V and J ends lost 4 bases and 4 bases, in that order; junction bases with no gene match: 2.

The chain links TRBV2 to TRBJ1-1; unclear D gene. The CDR3 length is 14 residues. The V gene's germline CDR1 is SNHLY and CDR2 FYNNEI. The V and J ends lost 3 bases and 6 bases respectively, with 14 bases between them. CDR3 in amino acids: CASSEWQSDAEAFF. The CDR3 DNA follows: TGTGCCAGCAGTGAGTGGCAATCGGACGCTGAAGCTTTCTTT.

This CDR3 reads CASSMGLEASYEQYF. Written as DNA, the CDR3 is TGTGCCAGTAGTATGGGGCTCGAGGCCTCCTACGAGCAGTACTTC. The chain recombines TRBV19 with TRBJ2-7; a possible D gene is TRBD1 (5 bases). Germline CDR1 reads LNHDA; CDR2 reads SQIVND (reference sequence). The CDR3 is 15 amino acids. Trimming removed 3 bases at V and 0 bases at J, with 12 bases between.

The chain combines TRBV12-3 or TRBV12-4 with TRBJ1-2; possibly TRBD1 for D (5 bases). Trimming stripped 7 bases from V and 4 bases from J, with 13 bases between. The CDR3 sequence is 13 residues long. The CDR3, as DNA: TGTGCCAGCAAAAACACAGGACCCTATGGCTACACCTTC. Translation gives CASKNTGPYGYTF.

The chain employs TRBV2 and TRBJ2-3; unclear D gene. The germline V and J ends were trimmed by 6 bases and 2 bases, with 9 bases remaining between them. The CDR3 length is 13 residues. Germline V gene lookup returns CDR1 SNHLY and CDR2 FYNNEI. CDR3 in DNA: TGTGCCAGCAGCATGATTAACACAGATACGCAGTATTTT. The encoded protein is CASSMINTDTQYF.

The chain combines TRBV11-2 with TRBJ1-2; D is perhaps TRBD1 (6 bases). Trimming removed 1 base at V and 2 bases at J, with 20 bases between. The CDR3 runs to 18 residues. The germline CDR1 and CDR2 sequences are SGHAT and FQNNGV. The CDR3 loop is CASSLGGRGIPPNYGYTF. In DNA, the CDR3 is TGTGCCAGCAGCTTAGGCGGGAGGGGGATCCCGCCAAACTATGGCTACACCTTC.